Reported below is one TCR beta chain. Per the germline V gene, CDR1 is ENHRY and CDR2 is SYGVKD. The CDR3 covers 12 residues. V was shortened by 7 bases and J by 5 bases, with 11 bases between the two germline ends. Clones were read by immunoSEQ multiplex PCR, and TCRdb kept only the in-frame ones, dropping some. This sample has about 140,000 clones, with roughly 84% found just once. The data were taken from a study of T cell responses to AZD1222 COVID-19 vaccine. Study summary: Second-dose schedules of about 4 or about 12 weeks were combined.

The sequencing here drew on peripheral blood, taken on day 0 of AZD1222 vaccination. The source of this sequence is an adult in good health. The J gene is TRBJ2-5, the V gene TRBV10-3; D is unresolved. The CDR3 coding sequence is TGTGCCATCAAGGGTACCGGGGAGACCCAGTACTTC. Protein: CAIKGTGETQYF.